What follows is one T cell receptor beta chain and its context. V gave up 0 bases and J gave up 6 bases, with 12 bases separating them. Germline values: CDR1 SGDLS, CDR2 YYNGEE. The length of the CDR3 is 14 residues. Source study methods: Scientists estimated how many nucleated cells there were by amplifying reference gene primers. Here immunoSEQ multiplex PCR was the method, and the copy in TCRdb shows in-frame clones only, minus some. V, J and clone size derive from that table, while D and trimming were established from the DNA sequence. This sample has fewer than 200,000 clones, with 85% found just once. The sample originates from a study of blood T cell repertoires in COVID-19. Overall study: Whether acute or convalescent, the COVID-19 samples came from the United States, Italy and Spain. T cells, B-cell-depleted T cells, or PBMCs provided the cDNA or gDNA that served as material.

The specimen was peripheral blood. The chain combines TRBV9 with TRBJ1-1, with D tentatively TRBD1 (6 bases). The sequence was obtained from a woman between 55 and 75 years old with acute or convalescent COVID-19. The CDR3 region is CASSVGGWTAEAFF. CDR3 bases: TGTGCCAGCAGCGTAGGGGGATGGACAGCTGAAGCTTTCTTT.